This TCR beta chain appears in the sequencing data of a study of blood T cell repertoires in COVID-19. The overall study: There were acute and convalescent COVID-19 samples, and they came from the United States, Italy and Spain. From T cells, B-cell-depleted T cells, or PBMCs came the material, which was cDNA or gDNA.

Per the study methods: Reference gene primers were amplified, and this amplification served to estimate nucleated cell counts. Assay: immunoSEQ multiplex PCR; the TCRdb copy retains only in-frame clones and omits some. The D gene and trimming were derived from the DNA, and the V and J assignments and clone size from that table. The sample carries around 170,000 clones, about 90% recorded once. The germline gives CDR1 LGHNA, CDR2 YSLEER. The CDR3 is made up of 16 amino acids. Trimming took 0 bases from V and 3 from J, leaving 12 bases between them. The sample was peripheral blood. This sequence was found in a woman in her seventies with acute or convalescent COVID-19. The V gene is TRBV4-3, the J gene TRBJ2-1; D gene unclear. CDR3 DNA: TGCGCCAGCAGCCAAGATAGAGCTCCGCTCTACAATGAGCAGTTCTTC. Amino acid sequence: CASSQDRAPLYNEQFF.